The entry below describes one TCR beta chain. The data belong to a study of blood T cell repertoires in COVID-19. Overall study: COVID-19 samples from acute and convalescent phases originated in the United States, Italy and Spain.

This table comes from immunoSEQ multiplex PCR, and its TCRdb copy is limited to in-frame clones, with some not included. The data contain 150,000 to 200,000 clones, around 87% of them singletons. This sequence was found in a woman of 80 years or more with COVID-19, enrolled during active disease. Sequencing input: peripheral blood.

The CDR3 loop is CASSSSGGGDNEQYF. The CDR3 DNA is TGTGCCAGCAGTTCTTCTGGGGGAGGGGACAACGAGCAGTACTTC. J is TRBJ2-7 and V is TRBV28, with D possibly matching TRBD2 (7 bases). Germline lookup yields CDR1 MDHEN and CDR2 SYDVKM. The CDR3 consists of 15 residues. The V end lost 4 bases, the J end lost 5 bases, and 18 bases lay between the germline ends. Looking up the rest from reference TRBV28 and TRBJ2-7 gives the full variable domain: DVKVTQSSRYLVKRTGEKVFLECVQDMDHENMFWYRQDPGLGLRLIYFSYDVKMKEKGDIPEGYSVSREKKERFSLILESASTNQTSMYLCASSSSGGGDNEQYFGPGTRLTVT.